The source of this TCR beta chain is a study of T and B cells in COVID-19 patients. BIOMED2 TRB-A/B primer pools were used in multiplex TRB PCR. Each CDR3 protein gets one entry after TCRdb re-called the multiplex PCR reads with MiXCR. Altogether around 10,000 distinct CDR3 sequences are present, over 30% being singletons, with the ten largest covering 50% to 60%. From germline, CDR1 is SGHAT and CDR2 FQDESV (reference sequence). V lost 0 bases and J lost 4, with 13 bases in between. There are 15 residues in the CDR3. Blood genomic DNA input for TRB amplification was about 240-500 ng. This clonotype is classed as medium-sized.

The V and J genes are TRBV11-1 and TRBJ2-7; perhaps TRBD2 as D (5 bases). Source material: blood. The receptor's source is a human donor with active COVID-19. The CDR3 DNA follows: TGTGCCAGCAGCTTAGCGAGGCTAGCCCAGTACGAGCAGTACTTC. Protein sequence: CASSLARLAQYEQYF.